A single sample is the source of the 4 T cell receptor beta chains below, sequenced in a study of T cell responses to AZD1222 COVID-19 vaccine. Clones were read by immunoSEQ multiplex PCR, and TCRdb kept only the in-frame ones, dropping some. The sample includes approximately 110,000 clones, 75% to 90% of them seen just once. The input for sequencing was peripheral blood, taken 28 days after the second AZD1222 dose. The receptors originated from an adult who received the AZD1222 COVID-19 vaccine.

The gene calls are TRBV2 and TRBJ1-4; no reliable D call. Trimming left V 5 bases short and J 7 bases short, with 14 bases between. Germline-derived CDR1 and CDR2 are SNHLY and FYNNEI. The CDR3 spans 14 residues. CDR3 sequence: CASSLAVRSEKLFF. CDR3 nucleotides: TGTGCCAGCAGTCTGGCAGTTAGGAGTGAAAAACTGTTTTTT. Supplemented by reference TRBV2 and TRBJ1-4, the full variable domain reads EPEVTQTPSHQVTQMGQEVILRCVPISNHLYFYWYRQILGQKVEFLVSFYNNEISEKSEIFDDQFSVERPDGSNFTLKIRSTKLEDSAMYFCASSLAVRSEKLFFGSGTQLSVL.

V gene TRBV27 combines with J gene TRBJ1-2; 8 bases map to TRBD1. This CDR3 is built from 14 residues. The germline gives CDR1 MNHEY, CDR2 SMNVEV (reference sequence). Losses at the gene ends were 6 bases for V and 7 bases for J; bases not matched to a gene: 10. CDR3 residues: CASSSNQGAGGYTF. DNA for the CDR3: TGTGCCAGCAGCTCCAACCAGGGGGCAGGTGGCTACACCTTC.

This clone was observed a single time. This sequence joins TRBV18 and TRBJ2-1, with 7 bases that match TRBD1. The CDR3 is 14 residues long. J lost 8 bases, V lost 3 bases, and 7 bases had no gene match. Germline V gene sequence: CDR1 KGHSH, CDR2 LQKENI. Here the CDR3 DNA reads TGTGCCAGCTCACCGAAGGGGGCTTGGGATGAGCAGTTCTTC. This encodes CASSPKGAWDEQFF.

This sequence joins TRBV30 and TRBJ1-4; no reliable D call. Trimming pared 7 bases from V and 5 bases from J, leaving 14 bases between. Germline assignment: CDR1 GTSNPN and CDR2 SVGIG (reference sequence). The CDR3 has 13 residues. In nucleotides, the CDR3 is TGTGCCTACCAGGCAGGTGGGAATGAAAAACTGTTTTTT. As protein: CAYQAGGNEKLFF.